This T cell receptor beta chain was documented in a study of T cell repertoires in aging, cancer and after chemotherapy. Study-level findings and limits: Lymphoid organ infiltration in hematological cancer patients may impair thymic emigration or peripheral T cell expansion.

TRB rearrangements spanning V, D and J were amplified using mixed TRB-A/B primers. TCRdb re-derived calls from the multiplex PCR reads in MiXCR, one entry per CDR3 protein. Of about 6,100 distinct CDR3 sequences in the sample, around 29% are singletons; the top ten hold less than 35%. TCR beta rearrangements were amplified from peripheral blood genomic DNA. This CDR3 spans 17 amino acids. Trimming removed 0 bases at V and 5 bases at J, with 20 bases between. Points on this clonotype: The antigen remains undetermined.

Material: blood. This chain links TRBV5-3 with TRBJ1-1; D not resolved. TRBV5-3 is assigned to the ORF class and has an uncertain function. The sequence was collected from a human donor with a blood cancer. The CDR3 sequence is CARSLVSTAQDGTEAFF. CDR3 DNA: TGTGCCAGAAGCTTGGTTTCCACAGCCCAAGATGGGACTGAAGCTTTCTTT.